This T cell receptor (beta chain) was recorded in a study of blood T cell repertoires in COVID-19. Turning to the study itself: Nucleic acid was either cDNA or gDNA, and it came from T cells, B-cell-depleted T cells, or PBMCs.

In the original analysis: Nucleated cell number was recorded as an estimate derived from reference gene primer amplification. Libraries were prepared by immunoSEQ multiplex PCR; TCRdb keeps only in-frame clonotypes and omits some of them. For V, J and clone size, that table is used; D and trimming come from the DNA. The sample records 160,000 or so clones, roughly 87% being singletons. V was trimmed by 3 bases and J by 8 bases, leaving 9 bases between them. The CDR3 totals 12 residues. The germline gives CDR1 SGHTA, CDR2 FQGNSA. Sequenced input: PBMCs or T cells enriched from blood (not recorded which). The chain combines TRBV7-2 with TRBJ2-3, with no clear D. The sequence derives from a human donor with acute COVID-19. The donor label of this sample is uncertain. DNA for the CDR3: TGTGCCAGCAGCTTTCTAGGTGGTACGCAGTATTTT. Its protein product is CASSFLGGTQYF.